The TCR beta chain described here comes from a study of identical twins. TCRdb ran MiXCR on the 5' RACE reads and lists one entry per CDR3 protein. The sample has about 890,000 distinct CDR3 sequences, more than 9% seen once. Study-level findings and limits: Zero-insertion results could be subject to partial confounding by invariant MAIT and iNKT cells.

The CDR3 covers 11 residues. Between the trimmed V and J ends, which lost 1 base and 11 bases, there was a span of 8 bases. Per germline, CDR1 MNHNS and CDR2 SASEGT. Remarks on this clonotype: Its antigen is still unknown.

The donors were all healthy and Caucasian. The same sample was also used in a study of yellow fever vaccine responses in identical twins.

This sequence joins TRBV6-1 and TRBJ1-1, with D unresolved. The receptor was isolated from a woman between 18 and 29 years old in good health. The sample consisted of PBMCs. CDR3 protein: CASSEGMGAFF. DNA of the CDR3: TGTGCCAGCAGTGAAGGGATGGGGGCTTTCTTT.